This record covers a single T cell receptor beta chain. Its antigen is not known. At one boundary the junction diverges from the germline segment, which might be a read error. Germline-derived CDR1 and CDR2 are SGHAT and FQDESV (reference sequence). The CDR3 length is 14 residues. This sample is part of a study of tumor-infiltrating lymphocytes in primary liver carcinoma. Study summary: Per sample, productive TCRbeta reads numbered roughly 3.65 to 7.13 million, similar across tissue types. The study's findings and limits: Whereas tumor region pairs overlapped more, tumor-adjacent and tumor-blood pairs overlapped less.

RNA isolated from unsorted whole blood supplied the blood RNA, with germline DNA also extracted. Those patients suffered from chronic HBV infection and were treatment-naive. A primer in the constant region served to generate TCR beta cDNA from approximately 460 ng of total RNA. What produced the TCR beta libraries was three nested multiplex PCR rounds using slightly modified ARM-PCR. The study ran its first two PCR rounds for around 9 cycles each, using TRBV1-TRBV30 forward primers and a C-beta reverse primer. TCRdb reprocessed the multiplex PCR reads via MiXCR and lists one record per CDR3 protein. This table has fewer than 350,000 distinct CDR3 sequences, around three fifths appearing once.

The sequenced sample was peripheral blood. The TCR originated in a man in his forties or fifties with primary liver carcinoma and hepatitis B virus infection. The rearrangement links TRBV11-1 to TRBJ2-1; possibly TRBD1 for D (5 bases). CDR3 bases: TGTACCAGCAGTAGAACGACAGAATACAATGAGCAGTTCTTC. Protein: CTSSRTTEYNEQFF.